The TCR beta chain described here comes from a study of blood T cell repertoires in COVID-19 (TCRdb year 2020). Context from the whole study: The collaborator samples originated in the United States, Italy and Spain and spanned the acute and convalescent phases of COVID-19. The prospective study material was composed of cDNA or gDNA derived from T cells, B-cell-depleted T cells, or PBMCs. The dataset comprised deeply sampled blood TCRbeta repertoires from subjects exposed to, actively infected with, or recovered from COVID-19. The repertoires were made available in a free public database intended to serve as a resource for research on the immune response to SARS-CoV-2. Samples were obtained from the ongoing ImmuneRACE study (first 160 participants) and from some 1,200 subjects provided by 6 global collaborators. Sample metadata almost always included a de-identified subject ID, COVID-19 status, age in years and sex. Where available, HLA class I and class II types were obtained from metadata supplied by the sample provider rather than from assay-based typing. Overall results and qualifications from the work: Clinical and demographic metadata were provided uncurated, with the amount varying by source and participant.

In the prospective study, participants were about 18 to 89 years old, resided in about two dozen geographic areas of the United States, and were enrolled through a virtual design. In the prospective study, participants were assigned to cohorts based on the clinical history participants reported in a screening survey and a study questionnaire. For ImmuneRACE Cohort 3, a participant was defined as recovered based on two consecutive negative NP/OP PCR tests, clearance by a healthcare professional, or resolution of symptoms. Each participant in the prospective study had whole blood, serum and a nasopharyngeal or oropharyngeal swab collected by mobile phlebotomists. Participants in the prospective study had the option to provide additional blood draws and questionnaires over a 2-month period. Blood samples from the prospective study were shipped frozen or at room temperature prior to DNA extraction.

Notes on this clone: Its antigen remains unidentified. The sample holds no much larger clone one base away, and base qualities are not on file.

TCRbeta CDR3 regions were amplified from genomic DNA by means of the immunoSEQ Assay, a bias-controlled multiplex PCR. For the original study's pipeline: Within the assay, amplification of reference gene primers was used to estimate how many nucleated cells each sample contained. Sequence reads were collapsed and filtered to measure the absolute abundance of every unique TCRbeta CDR3 rearrangement. For each sample, productive Simpson clonality was calculated as the square root of Simpson's diversity index over productive rearrangements. The immuneACCESS repertoire file appears here via TCRdb, limited to in-frame rearrangements. These files lack a portion of the clones; in checked studies, under half of the deficit traces to unresolved V genes, and the cause of the others is not known. For V, J and clone size, that table is used; D and trimming come from the DNA. This sample lists about 100,000 clones; 86% were detected once. Clones ranked in the top ten supply roughly 2.5% of the sample.

Taken from cysteine to phenylalanine, the CDR3 has 14 residues. Only the CDR3 DNA is retained, 42 bases long and in frame from the first base. V and J lose 2 bases and 1 base, and a span of 8 bases separates them. For CDR1 and CDR2, the germline V gene lists MNHEY and SVGAGI. The sample taken for sequencing was PBMCs or T cells enriched from blood (not recorded which). The chain joins TRBV6-5 to TRBJ2-5; the D segment cannot be called with confidence. This TCR was sampled from a woman aged 45-59 years who had recovered from COVID-19. The CDR3 reads as follows: CASSYGAVQETQYF. The nucleotide sequence is TGTGCCAGCAGTTACGGTGCGGTCCAAGAGACCCAGTACTTC.